Shown below are 27 T cell receptor beta chains from a single sample sequenced in a study of blood T cells in healthy people across ages. Next came a second PCR, run for about 7 to 11 cycles, which used a sample-barcoded 5' primer along with a J-beta primer mix. TCRdb processed the 5' RACE reads anew with MiXCR; each CDR3 protein has one entry. The table lists approximately 680,000 distinct CDR3 sequences, roughly 32% of them singletons, with approximately 15% in the top ten. Sequenced input: blood. The origin of the receptors is an elderly woman in good health.

This clonotype came up many times. The chain carries TRBV11-2 and TRBJ2-5; 8 bases line up with TRBD2. The CDR3 has 15 residues. V trimming: 0 bases; J trimming: 11 bases; junction bases outside the gene matches: 11. From germline, CDR1 is SGHAT and CDR2 FQNNGV. CDR3 sequence: CASSLEAGATGEQYF. CDR3 DNA sequence: TGTGCCAGCAGCTTAGAAGCGGGGGCTACTGGGGAGCAGTACTTC.

The chain is built from TRBV9 and TRBJ2-5; D tentatively reads TRBD1 or TRBD2 (5 bases each). CDR1 is SGDLS, CDR2 YYNGEE, per germline. The CDR3 is 15 residues long. The V and J ends lost 2 bases and 1 base respectively, with 12 bases between them. The CDR3 nucleotides are TGTGCCAGCAGCGTTAAACCGGGGCGCCAAGAGACCCAGTACTTC. This translates into CASSVKPGRQETQYF.

This clonotype was found many times. The rearrangement uses TRBV11-2 and TRBJ2-5; D unresolved. The V end was cut by 5 bases, the J end by 1 base, with 11 bases between. Germline CDR1 reads SGHAT; CDR2 reads FQNNGV. The CDR3 is 14 residues long. The DNA of the CDR3 is TGTGCCAGCAGCGCGGCGAGAGGCCAAGAGACCCAGTACTTC. This gives the protein CASSAARGQETQYF.

As concerns this clonotype: This could be a read error, since a much larger clone is one nucleotide away. The chain joins TRBV3-1 to TRBJ1-2, with D unclear. The CDR3 length is 15 residues. Germline V gives CDR1 LGHDT, CDR2 YNNKEL (reference sequence). CDR3 bases: TGTGTCAGCAGCCAAGATGTCAGTTCAGACTATGGCTACACCTTC. It yields the protein CVSSQDVSSDYGYTF.

This clonotype has more than one count but fewer than ten. This sequence may be a read error, since a much larger clone differs from it by one base. This chain's CDR3 is CACSLSSRDRVGSYEQYF. CDR3 in DNA: TGCGCCTGCAGCTTATCCTCCCGGGACAGGGTTGGGTCCTACGAGCAGTACTTC. V is TRBV5-1 and J is TRBJ2-7; TRBD1 matches at 9 bases. The CDR3 extends over 18 amino acids. Germline CDR1 and CDR2: SGHRS and YFSETQ.

This clonotype was counted many times. CDR3 in DNA: TGCGCCAGCAGCTTGGCAGGGGTAACCTACGAGCAGTACTTC. Its translation: CASSLAGVTYEQYF. The V gene is TRBV5-1, the J gene TRBJ2-7, with a weak D call TRBD1 (6 bases). Per the germline V gene, CDR1 is SGHRS and CDR2 is YFSETQ. Trimming took 0 bases from V and 2 from J, leaving 9 bases between them. CDR3 length: 14 amino acids. The whole variable domain, filled in from reference TRBV5-1 and TRBJ2-7, reads KAGVTQTPRYLIKTRGQQVTLSCSPISGHRSVSWYQQTPGQGLQFLFEYFSETQRNKGNFPGRFSGRQFSNSRSEMNVSTLELGDSALYLCASSLAGVTYEQYFGPGTRLTVT.

As for this clonotype: A much larger clone lies a single base off, so this may be a read error. The chain combines TRBV5-1 with TRBJ2-3, with TRBD1 matching 9 bases. The V and J ends lost 7 bases and 3 bases, in that order; junction bases with no gene match: 9. Germline V gives CDR1 SGHRS, CDR2 YFSETQ. The CDR3 is made up of 15 amino acids. CDR3 sequence: CASGGQGWSTDTQYF. DNA of the CDR3: TGCGCCAGCGGCGGACAGGGGTGGAGTACAGATACGCAGTATTTT. The whole variable domain, filled in from reference TRBV5-1 and TRBJ2-3, reads KAGVTQTPRYLIKTRGQQVTLSCSPISGHRSVSWYQQTPGQGLQFLFEYFSETQRNKGNFPGRFSGRQFSNSRSEMNVSTLELGDSALYLCASGGQGWSTDTQYFGPGTRLTVL.

The chain combines TRBV5-4 with TRBJ1-4; D gene ambiguous. CDR1 and CDR2 (germline): SGHNT, YYREEE (reference sequence). The V and J ends lost 0 bases and 7 bases respectively, with 7 bases between them. This CDR3 is built from 13 residues. CDR3 region: CASSLVGSEKLFF. The CDR3 DNA follows: TGTGCCAGCAGCTTGGTGGGGAGTGAAAAACTGTTTTTT.

This chain links TRBV5-1 with TRBJ2-5, with D uncertain. The CDR3 sequence is 14 residues long. Trimming left V 2 bases short and J 2 bases short, with 10 bases between. CDR1 SGHRS and CDR2 YFSETQ come from the germline V gene. In nucleotides, the CDR3 is TGCGCCAGCAGCTTCGGCTCACCACAAGAGACCCAGTACTTC. Its translation is CASSFGSPQETQYF.

This clonotype was observed many times. A read error is possible here, since a much larger clone lies one base away. The V call is TRBV20-1, the J call TRBJ2-5; tentatively, D is TRBD2 (6 bases). The CDR3 consists of 14 residues. Per the germline V gene, CDR1 is DFQATT and CDR2 is SNEGSKA (reference sequence). Trimming shortened V by 5 bases and J by 11 bases, and 24 bases separated the two germline ends. CDR3: CSAERRLGDNEQYF. In nucleotides, the CDR3 is TGCAGTGCTGAGAGGCGACTAGGTGACAATGAGCAGTACTTC.

This clonotype was seen at least ten times. V gene TRBV7-9 combines with J gene TRBJ2-4; D is perhaps TRBD2 (6 bases). This CDR3 has 14 amino acids. Per germline, CDR1 SEHNR and CDR2 FQNEAQ (reference sequence). The V gene lost 1 base and the J gene lost 3 bases, with 7 bases spanning the gap. CDR3 loop: CASSLGGGKNIQYF. For the CDR3, the DNA is TGTGCCAGCAGCTTAGGGGGAGGCAAAAACATTCAGTACTTC. The complete variable domain, with remaining parts taken from reference TRBV7-9 and TRBJ2-4, reads DTGVSQNPRHKITKRGQNVTFRCDPISEHNRLYWYRQTLGQGPEFLTYFQNEAQLEKSRLLSDRFSAERPKGSFSTLEIQRTEQGDSAMYLCASSLGGGKNIQYFGAGTRLSVL.

There are a few counts of this clonotype. The V call is TRBV7-2, the J call TRBJ2-2; no clear D. The V end was cut by 2 bases, the J end by 4 bases, with 8 bases between. The CDR3 is made up of 14 amino acids. Per germline, CDR1 SGHTA and CDR2 FQGNSA. The DNA for the CDR3 is TGTGCCAGCAGCTTAAGTCAAGCCACCGGGGAGCTGTTTTTT. Amino acids: CASSLSQATGELFF.

This clonotype turned up a few times. The gene calls are TRBV7-3 and TRBJ2-5; D tentatively fits TRBD1 or TRBD2 (5 bases each). CDR3 length: 15 amino acids. CDR1 SGHTA and CDR2 FQGTGA come from the germline V gene. V lost 5 bases to trimming and J lost 11 bases, with 24 bases between them. The CDR3 protein is CASSPAGDQWDEQYF. The CDR3 bases are TGTGCCAGCAGCCCAGCTGGGGACCAGTGGGATGAGCAGTACTTC.

The V call is TRBV12-3 or TRBV12-4, the J call TRBJ2-5, with D maybe TRBD1 (5 bases). The CDR3 is 15 amino acids. V was shortened by 3 bases and J by 2 bases, with 13 bases between the two germline ends. CDR3 coding DNA: TGTGCCAGCAGTTTGAGTGGGGCTCCACAAGAGACCCAGTACTTC. Translation: CASSLSGAPQETQYF.

This clonotype was detected many times. This chain links TRBV5-5 with TRBJ2-3, with unresolved D. From germline, CDR1 is SGHKS and CDR2 YYEKEE (reference sequence). CDR3 length: 13 residues. V lost 5 bases and J 5 bases, leaving 12 bases between the germline ends. Here the CDR3 reads CASSLARVDTQYF. The CDR3 region has the DNA TGTGCCAGCAGTTTAGCCCGGGTAGATACGCAGTATTTT. The whole variable domain, filled in from reference TRBV5-5 and TRBJ2-3, reads DAGVTQSPTHLIKTRGQQVTLRCSPISGHKSVSWYQQVLGQGPQFIFQYYEKEERGRGNFPDRFSARQFPNYSSELNVNALLLGDSALYLCASSLARVDTQYFGPGTRLTVL.

About this clonotype: Germline and junction disagree at one end, which may indicate a read error. The chain employs TRBV29-1 and TRBJ1-1, with 8 bases that match TRBD1. CDR1 and CDR2 from the germline V gene are SQVTM and ANQGSEA. The CDR3 extends over 13 amino acids. The CDR3: CSVGQGMNAEAFF. Written as DNA, the CDR3 is TGCAGCGTTGGACAGGGGATGAACGCTGAAGCTTTCTTT.

This clonotype has just a few counts. The chain is built from TRBV30 and TRBJ1-2; TRBD1 matches 9 bases. V gave up 2 bases and J gave up 6 bases; unmatched junction bases: 1. The CDR3 totals 12 residues. Germline lookup yields CDR1 GTSNPN and CDR2 SVGIG (reference sequence). The CDR3 nucleotides are TGTGCCTGGAGTACAGGGGGCGATGGCTACACCTTC. Its translation: CAWSTGGDGYTF.

This clonotype came up a few times. CDR3 nucleotide sequence: TGTGCCAGCAGATTGCGACCCCCGACGAACACTGAAGCTTTCTTT. Its protein product is CASRLRPPTNTEAFF. The chain recombines TRBV28 with TRBJ1-1; D remains ambiguous. Germline CDR1 is MDHEN and CDR2 is SYDVKM. The CDR3 is 15 residues long. V lost 6 bases, J lost 1 base, and 15 bases lay in between.

There are many counts of this clonotype. This chain links TRBV6-5 with TRBJ2-2, with TRBD1 matching over 10 bases. The CDR3 spans 17 residues. Germline loops: CDR1 MNHEY, CDR2 SVGAGI. V trimming: 8 bases; J trimming: 0 bases; junction bases outside the gene matches: 9. The CDR3 DNA reads as TGTGCCAGCCAGAGGGCGGGGACAGGGGCGAACACCGGGGAGCTGTTTTTT. Translated, it gives CASQRAGTGANTGELFF.

As to this clonotype: Relative to the germline gene, one junction end is altered; a read error may explain this. The genes are TRBV6-5 and TRBJ2-2, with D possibly TRBD2 on 6 matching bases. Germline V lookup: CDR1 MNHEY, CDR2 SVGAGI. The length of the CDR3 is 17 residues. CDR3 in amino acids: CASSYSGDFPNTGERFF. In nucleotides, the CDR3 is TGTGCCAGCAGTTATTCTGGGGACTTCCCGAACACCGGGGAGCGGTTTTTT.

This rearrangement joins TRBV30 to TRBJ1-2; no clear D. Germline V gene data show CDR1 as GTSNPN and CDR2 as SVGIG (reference sequence). The CDR3 is made up of 11 amino acids. V shed 1 base and J shed 5 bases, with 5 bases lying between them. The CDR3 DNA is TGTGCCTGGAGTGCAGCGTATGGCTACACCTTC. Encoded protein: CAWSAAYGYTF.

There are many counts of this clonotype. The CDR3 loop is CASSGTGHSYEQYF. The CDR3, as DNA: TGTGCCAGCAGTGGGACAGGGCACTCCTACGAGCAGTACTTC. V and J are TRBV28 and TRBJ2-7, with 9 bases matching TRBD1. Germline V lookup: CDR1 MDHEN, CDR2 SYDVKM. Unmatched junction bases numbered 2, after V lost 5 bases and J lost 0 bases. The CDR3 consists of 14 residues.

This clonotype was observed at least ten times. The chain is built from TRBV5-1 and TRBJ2-1; 11 bases map to TRBD1. The CDR3 covers 15 residues. J gave up 8 bases and V 1 base, and 5 bases lay outside the gene matches. CDR1 is SGHRS, CDR2 YFSETQ, per germline. CDR3 in amino acids: CASSLPGTGGHEQFF. The CDR3 region has the DNA TGCGCCAGCAGCTTGCCCGGGACAGGGGGGCATGAGCAGTTCTTC.

This clonotype was seen many times. The J gene is TRBJ2-5, the V gene TRBV5-1; TRBD2 matches 13 bases. Germline-derived CDR1 and CDR2 are SGHRS and YFSETQ. V lost 4 bases, J lost 4 bases, and 4 bases stayed unmatched. CDR3 length equals 15 residues. CDR3 in DNA: TGCGCCAGCAGCCCGGGACTAGCGGGGCCAGAGACCCAGTACTTC. It translates to CASSPGLAGPETQYF. Filled out from reference TRBV5-1 and TRBJ2-5, the complete variable domain reads KAGVTQTPRYLIKTRGQQVTLSCSPISGHRSVSWYQQTPGQGLQFLFEYFSETQRNKGNFPGRFSGRQFSNSRSEMNVSTLELGDSALYLCASSPGLAGPETQYFGPGTRLLVL.

On this clonotype: A clone one base away is much larger, so this may be a read error. The chain links TRBV12-3 or TRBV12-4 to TRBJ2-7; D is ambiguous. Trimming took off 5 bases at V and 3 bases at J, with 11 bases between the two ends. The CDR3 consists of 13 residues. The CDR3 DNA is TGTGCCAGCAGTCACAATCCTTACTACGAGCAGTACTTC. Encoded protein: CASSHNPYYEQYF.

Many counts were recorded for this clonotype. The V gene is TRBV6-1, the J gene TRBJ2-7; D possibly matches TRBD1 or TRBD2 (5 bases each). This CDR3 has 14 residues. Trimming shortened V by 7 bases and J by 4 bases, and 17 bases separated the two germline ends. Per the germline V gene, CDR1 is MNHNS and CDR2 is SASEGT. The CDR3 region has the DNA TGTGCCAGCACCTTGACCGGGACGGGATACGAGCAGTACTTC. This encodes CASTLTGTGYEQYF.

In this sample, this clonotype turned up many times. The gene calls are TRBV12-3 or TRBV12-4 and TRBJ2-1; D gene ambiguous. V was trimmed by 2 bases and J by 6 bases, leaving 11 bases between them. The CDR3 extends over 14 amino acids. CDR3: CASSLPPGRNEQFF. Here the CDR3 DNA reads TGTGCCAGCAGTTTACCCCCCGGTCGCAATGAGCAGTTCTTC.